A selection of T cell receptor beta chains follows, all from one sample in a study of blood T cell repertoires in COVID-19. Only in-frame clones appear in the TCRdb table, and some are missing; sequencing was by immunoSEQ multiplex PCR. The table lists 80,000 to 95,000 clones, roughly four fifths of them singletons. Sequences were obtained from peripheral blood. Receptors originate from a man older than 75 with COVID-19, enrolled during active disease. Both conserved end residues are part of each CDR3. D genes are given only for firm matches. Size values are once, few and many counts, or a class for expanded clones, and some rows have none.

length | J | size | D | V | DNA | CDR3
17 | TRBJ1-1 | - | - | TRBV9 | TGTGCCAGCAGCGTCTACCCCCGGGGGGGGCCCGGTGGGGAAGCTTTCTTT | CASSVYPRGGPGGEAFF
15 | TRBJ1-5 | - | - | TRBV24-1 | TGTGCCACCATTCTACAGGGTTTAGGCAATCAGCCCCAGCATTTT | CATILQGLGNQPQHF
14 | TRBJ2-5 | - | - | TRBV27 | TGTGCCAGCAGTCCGAGGCCGCGCCAAGAGACCCAGTACTTC | CASSPRPRQETQYF
14 | TRBJ2-7 | - | - | TRBV7-9 | TGTGCCAGCAGCCCCCCCAGGGGTGCCTACGAGCAGTACTTC | CASSPPRGAYEQYF
16 | TRBJ2-7 | - | - | TRBV15 | TGTGCCACCAGCGGAAGAGCAAACAGGAGTCCCTACGAGCAGTACTTC | CATSGRANRSPYEQYF
16 | TRBJ1-6 | - | - | TRBV19 | TGTGCCAGTAGTTTATATCAGATGGACACAAATTCACCCCTCCACTTT | CASSLYQMDTNSPLHF
17 | TRBJ1-5 | - | - | TRBV30 | TGTGCCTGGAGTGTTTCTGTCAACCCCTATAGCAATCAGCCCCAGCATTTT | CAWSVSVNPYSNQPQHF
13 | TRBJ1-1 | - | TRBD1 | TRBV10-3 | TGTGCCACCTTACAGGGGGCAGGAACTGAAGCTTTCTTT | CATLQGAGTEAFF
15 | TRBJ2-3 | - | TRBD1 | TRBV29-1 | TGCAGCGTTGAGGGTGGCAGGGGGATAACAGATACGCAGTATTTT | CSVEGGRGITDTQYF
15 | TRBJ2-1 | - | TRBD2 | TRBV7-7 | TGTGCCAGCAGCGCGACTAGCGGGAGTTTAAATGAGCAGTTCTTC | CASSATSGSLNEQFF
11 | TRBJ2-7 | - | - | TRBV6-5 | TGTGCCAGCAGGGGAGCCTACGAGCAGTACTTC | CASRGAYEQYF
14 | TRBJ2-5 | - | TRBD2 | TRBV5-1 | TGCGCCAGCAGCCCGAAGCGGGGGGAAGAGACCCAGTACTTC | CASSPKRGEETQYF
16 | TRBJ2-7 | - | TRBD2 | TRBV7-9 | TGTGCCAGCAGGTCCACCAATAGCGGGGGTCCGGGCGAGCAGTACTTC | CASRSTNSGGPGEQYF
16 | TRBJ1-4 | - | - | TRBV19 | TGTGCCAGTAGGCAACAGGACAGCGCAACTAATGAAAAACTGTTTTTT | CASRQQDSATNEKLFF
14 | TRBJ2-7 | many | - | TRBV5-1 | TGCGCCAGCAGCTTGTCGGCAGGGCCCTACGAGCAGTACTTC | CASSLSAGPYEQYF
15 | TRBJ1-1 | few | TRBD1 | TRBV5-1 | TGCGCCAGCAGACGGACAGGGGGTGGGAGTGCTGAAGCTTTCTTT | CASRRTGGGSAEAFF
13 | TRBJ2-1 | once | - | TRBV5-5 | TGTGCCAGCAGCTTGGGGGATCAGGGTCACAGGATCTTC | CASSLGDQGHRIF
15 | TRBJ1-1 | - | - | TRBV5-1 | TGCGCCAGCAGCTTTCAACAGGGAGTCAAGGCTGAAGCTTTCTTT | CASSFQQGVKAEAFF
14 | TRBJ2-5 | - | TRBD1 | TRBV28 | TGTGCCAGCAGTTTTGCCCAGGGGGCAGAGACCCAGTACTTC | CASSFAQGAETQYF
13 | TRBJ1-2 | - | - | TRBV27 | TGTGCCAGCAGTTTGCGACAGAACTATGGCTACACCTTC | CASSLRQNYGYTF
14 | TRBJ1-5 | - | TRBD1 | TRBV29-1 | TGCAGCGTTGATGACAGGGAAAACAATCAGCCCCAGCATTTT | CSVDDRENNQPQHF
14 | TRBJ1-1 | - | - | TRBV6-2/TRBV6-3 | TGTGCCAGCAGCGAAGCAGGGATGGACACTGAAGCTTTCTTT | CASSEAGMDTEAFF
13 | TRBJ1-2 | - | - | TRBV27 | TGTGCCAGCAGACCCGCGGGGGGCTATGGCTACACCTTC | CASRPAGGYGYTF
17 | TRBJ2-5 | - | - | TRBV24-1 | TGTGCCACCAGTGGTTCTTCCGGGACACCATCACAAGAGACCCAGTACTTC | CATSGSSGTPSQETQYF
12 | TRBJ1-2 | - | - | TRBV5-1 | TGCGCCAGCAGCAACAAACAAGAAGGCTACACCTTC | CASSNKQEGYTF
16 | TRBJ1-5 | - | TRBD1 | TRBV28 | TGTGCCAGCAGAGACAGGGCCTACGGGGGCAATCAGCCCCAGCATTTT | CASRDRAYGGNQPQHF
14 | TRBJ1-3 | few | - | TRBV19 | TGTGCCAGTAGTGCGAACTACCCGGGAAACACCATATATTTT | CASSANYPGNTIYF
15 | TRBJ1-1 | - | TRBD1 | TRBV5-5 | TGTGCCAGCAGCTTGACAGGGGGAGGGAACACTGAAGCTTTCTTT | CASSLTGGGNTEAFF